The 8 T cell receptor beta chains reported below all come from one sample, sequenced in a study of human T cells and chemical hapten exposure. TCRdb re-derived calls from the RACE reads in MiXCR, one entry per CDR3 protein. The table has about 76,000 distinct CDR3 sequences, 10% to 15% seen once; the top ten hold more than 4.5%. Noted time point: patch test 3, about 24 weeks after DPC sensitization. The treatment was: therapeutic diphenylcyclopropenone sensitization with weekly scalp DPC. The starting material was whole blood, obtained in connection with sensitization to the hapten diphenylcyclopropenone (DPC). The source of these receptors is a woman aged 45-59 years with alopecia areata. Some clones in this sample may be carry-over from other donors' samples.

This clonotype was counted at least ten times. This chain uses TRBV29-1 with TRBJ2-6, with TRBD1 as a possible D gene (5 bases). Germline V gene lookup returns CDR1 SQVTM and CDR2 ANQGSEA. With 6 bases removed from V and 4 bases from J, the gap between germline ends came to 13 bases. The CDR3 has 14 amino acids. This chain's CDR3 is CSVPQGSGANVLTF. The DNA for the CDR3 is TGCAGCGTCCCCCAGGGCTCCGGGGCCAACGTCCTGACTTTC.

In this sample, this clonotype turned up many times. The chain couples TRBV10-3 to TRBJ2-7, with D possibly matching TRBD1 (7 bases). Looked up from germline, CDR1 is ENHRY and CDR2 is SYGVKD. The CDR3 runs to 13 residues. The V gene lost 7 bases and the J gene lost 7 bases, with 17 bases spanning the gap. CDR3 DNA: TGTGCCATCACCGCGGGACAGCCTAATGAGCAGTACTTC. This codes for CAITAGQPNEQYF.

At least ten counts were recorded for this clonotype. The CDR3 here is CASSLDHRAEVELFF. Here the CDR3 DNA reads TGTGCCAGCAGCTTAGATCACCGGGCGGAGGTGGAACTGTTTTTT. J is TRBJ1-4 and V is TRBV11-2; no reliable D call. The V and J ends lost 0 bases and 12 bases respectively, with 17 bases between them. Germline V CDR1 and CDR2: SGHAT, FQNNGV. This CDR3 contains 15 residues.

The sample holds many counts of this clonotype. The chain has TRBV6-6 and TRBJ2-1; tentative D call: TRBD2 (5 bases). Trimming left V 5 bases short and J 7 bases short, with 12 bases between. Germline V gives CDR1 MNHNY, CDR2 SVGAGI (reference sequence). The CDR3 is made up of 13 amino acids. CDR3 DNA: TGTGCCAGCAGTCGTCGACCGGGGAATGAGCAGTTCTTC. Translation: CASSRRPGNEQFF.

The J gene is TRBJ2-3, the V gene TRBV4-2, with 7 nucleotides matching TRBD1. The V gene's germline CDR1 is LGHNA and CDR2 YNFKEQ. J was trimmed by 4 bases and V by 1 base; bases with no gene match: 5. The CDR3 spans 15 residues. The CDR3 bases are TGTGCCAGCAGCCAAGCGGGACAGCTTGCAGATACGCAGTATTTT. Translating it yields CASSQAGQLADTQYF.

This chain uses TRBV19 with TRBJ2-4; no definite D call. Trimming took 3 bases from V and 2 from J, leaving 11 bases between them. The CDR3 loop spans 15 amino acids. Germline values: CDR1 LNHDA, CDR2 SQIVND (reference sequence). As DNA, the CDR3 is TGTGCCAGTAGTATTGACCACTGGACCAAAAACATTCAGTACTTC. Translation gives CASSIDHWTKNIQYF.

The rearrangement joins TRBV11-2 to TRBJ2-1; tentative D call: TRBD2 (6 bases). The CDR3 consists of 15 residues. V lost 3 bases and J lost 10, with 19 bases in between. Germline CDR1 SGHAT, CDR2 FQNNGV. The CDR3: CASSFAGRLKTEQFF. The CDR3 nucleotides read TGTGCCAGCAGCTTTGCGGGGAGACTGAAGACGGAGCAGTTCTTC.

CDR3 nucleotides: TGTGCCAGCCTCCTAGCGGAACGGGCCGGGGAGCTGTTTTTT. Translated: CASLLAERAGELFF. This rearrangement joins TRBV2 to TRBJ2-2; 7 nucleotides align to TRBD2. The CDR3 has 14 amino acids. V lost 8 bases and J lost 6; bases outside the gene matches: 9. CDR1 SNHLY and CDR2 FYNNEI come from the germline V gene.